One and the same sample provided the 8 T cell receptor beta chains below, sequenced in a study of CD8 T cells in ankylosing spondylitis. TCRdb fed the 5' RACE reads into MiXCR, producing one record per CDR3 protein. The data hold some 27,000 distinct CDR3 sequences, with roughly 5% observed a single time. The source material was blood, either unsorted or a sorted T cell fraction (not recorded which). Receptors originate from a female donor with ankylosing spondylitis or in good health (not recorded which).

There are many counts of this clonotype. The chain has TRBV9 and TRBJ2-1; D may match TRBD1 or TRBD2 (6 bases each). The CDR3 sequence is 11 residues long. Germline assignment: CDR1 SGDLS and CDR2 YYNGEE. The V end lost 3 bases, the J end lost 9 bases, and 7 bases lay between the germline ends. The CDR3, as DNA: TGTGCCAGCAGCGAGGGGGGTGAGCAGTTCTTC. Amino acids: CASSEGGEQFF.

This clonotype has a count of ten or more. The chain employs TRBV9 and TRBJ2-5; D is uncertain. This CDR3 region has 13 residues. Germline V CDR1 and CDR2: SGDLS, YYNGEE. Trimming took off 0 bases at V and 3 bases at J, with 6 bases between the two ends. This chain's CDR3 is CASSVDVEETQYF. CDR3 sequence (DNA): TGTGCCAGCAGCGTAGATGTTGAAGAGACCCAGTACTTC.

A few counts support this clonotype. The gene calls are TRBV9 and TRBJ2-1; no firm D call. This CDR3 has 16 residues. Germline V gene data show CDR1 as SGDLS and CDR2 as YYNGEE. Trimming stripped 2 bases from V and 2 bases from J, with 14 bases between. This CDR3 is CASSVPVGSPYNEQFF. The DNA of the CDR3 is TGTGCCAGCAGCGTCCCAGTGGGTAGTCCCTACAATGAGCAGTTCTTC. The entire variable domain, with the rest obtained from reference TRBV9 and TRBJ2-1, is as follows: DSGVTQTPKHLITATGQRVTLRCSPRSGDLSVYWYQQSLDQGLQFLIQYYNGEERAKGNILERFSAQQFPDLHSELNLSSLELGDSALYFCASSVPVGSPYNEQFFGPGTRLTVL.

This clonotype showed up many times. CDR3 in amino acids: CASSPNRRNANTGELFF. The CDR3 DNA follows: TGTGCCAGCAGCCCGAATCGACGCAACGCGAACACCGGGGAGCTGTTTTTT. The chain has TRBV9 and TRBJ2-2; D unclear. The CDR3 contains 17 residues. CDR1 is SGDLS and CDR2 is YYNGEE in the germline V gene. The ends were cut back, 4 bases at V and 0 bases at J, with 16 bases in the middle. Together with reference TRBV9 and TRBJ2-2, the CDR3 gives the full variable domain: DSGVTQTPKHLITATGQRVTLRCSPRSGDLSVYWYQQSLDQGLQFLIQYYNGEERAKGNILERFSAQQFPDLHSELNLSSLELGDSALYFCASSPNRRNANTGELFFGEGSRLTVL.

This clonotype was seen more than once but under ten times. This chain joins TRBV9 and TRBJ2-1; 10 nucleotides match TRBD2. Per germline, CDR1 SGDLS and CDR2 YYNGEE. The CDR3 consists of 16 residues. Losses at the gene ends were 4 bases for V and 6 bases for J; bases not matched to a gene: 10. The CDR3, as DNA: TGTGCCAGCAGCACAGAAGCGGGAGGGCCTCGCAATGAGCAGTTCTTC. Translating it yields CASSTEAGGPRNEQFF. Together with reference TRBV9 and TRBJ2-1, the CDR3 gives the full variable domain: DSGVTQTPKHLITATGQRVTLRCSPRSGDLSVYWYQQSLDQGLQFLIQYYNGEERAKGNILERFSAQQFPDLHSELNLSSLELGDSALYFCASSTEAGGPRNEQFFGPGTRLTVL.

This clonotype was seen many times. This sequence joins TRBV9 and TRBJ2-1, with 12 bases aligning to TRBD2. Germline V gene lookup returns CDR1 SGDLS and CDR2 YYNGEE. There are 15 residues in the CDR3. J lost 9 bases, V lost 0 bases, and 4 bases had no gene match. CDR3: CASSVGTSGIGEQFF. Written as DNA, the CDR3 is TGTGCCAGCAGCGTAGGGACTAGCGGGATCGGTGAGCAGTTCTTC.

The V call is TRBV9, the J call TRBJ2-2; D is perhaps TRBD1 or TRBD2 (5 bases each). The CDR3 sequence is 15 residues long. Trimming pared 4 bases from V and 6 bases from J, leaving 16 bases between. Looked up from germline, CDR1 is SGDLS and CDR2 is YYNGEE. CDR3 nucleotides: TGTGCCAGCAGCCCCCGGACCGGGGCGTCCGGGGAGCTGTTTTTT. Translating gives CASSPRTGASGELFF.

This clonotype was recorded many times. The chain employs TRBV9 and TRBJ2-1, with 7 nucleotides matching TRBD2. This CDR3 comprises 16 residues. From germline, CDR1 is SGDLS and CDR2 YYNGEE. Losses at the gene ends were 0 bases for V and 4 bases for J; bases not matched to a gene: 7. Here the CDR3 reads CASSVGAGVRYNEQFF. The CDR3 coding sequence is TGTGCCAGCAGCGTAGGGGCGGGAGTGCGATACAATGAGCAGTTCTTC.